In this sample, the clone carrying this T cell receptor (beta chain) turned up many times. As yet, its antigen is unknown. The V segment lost 0 bases and the J segment 0 bases; nucleotides outside the gene matches: 4. Germline assignment: CDR1 LNHNV and CDR2 YYDKDF (reference sequence). The CDR3 contains 17 residues. This entry is derived from a study of CD8+CD57+ T cells in acquired aplastic anemia. Patients selected for sequencing had displayed CD8+CD57+ cell expansion by flow cytometry. Severe acquired aplastic anemia affected all patients. Therapy had not been given to patients before blood sampling. Study conclusions and caveats: With respect to CD8+ Simpson's diversity, patients and controls did not differ significantly. Between patients and controls, 25 to 35 CD8+ CDR3 sequences were found in common.

Using genomic DNA as the template, TCR beta VDJ and CDR3 profiling was carried out. TCRdb reprocessed the reads with MiXCR, giving one entry per CDR3 protein. The sample holds hundreds of thousands of distinct CDR3 sequences, about three fifths seen once. The sequenced material came from sorted CD4+, CD8+, or CD8+CD57+ T cells (not recorded which) from PBMCs. The origin of this receptor is a human donor with aplastic anemia. The genes are TRBV15 and TRBJ2-5; 10 bases fit TRBD2. The CDR3 protein is CATSRDSAGGYQETQYF. The CDR3 nucleotides are TGTGCCACCAGCAGAGATTCAGCGGGAGGGTACCAAGAGACCCAGTACTTC.